The 8 T cell receptor beta chains below all came from one sample that was sequenced in a study of T cells in women clearing cervical HPV infection. Profiled with immunoSEQ multiplex PCR; TCRdb holds only in-frame clones, not every one. The sample data list tens of thousands of clones. Sequenced material: blood buffy coat. Receptors originate from a woman between 18 and 69 years old with a cervical HPV16 infection that either progressed to CIN3+ or cleared (not recorded which).

Concerning this clone: The read ends 3 residues early relative to the CDR3; the germline J gene fills the gap. The gene calls are TRBV5-6 and TRBJ2-2, with 9 bases lining up with TRBD1. The CDR3 covers 15 residues. With 2 bases clipped from V and 5 bases from J, the junction kept 4 bases outside the gene matches. CDR1 is SGHDT and CDR2 is YYEEEE in the germline V gene. Incomplete CDR3 DNA: TGTGCCAGCAGCTTAGGGACAGGGCGAACCGGGGAG. As protein: CASSLGTGRTGE. The whole CDR3 sequence is CASSLGTGRTGELFF.

Of note for this clone: The read falls 3 residues short of the CDR3 end, and the missing part is taken from the germline J gene. The chain carries TRBV20-1 and TRBJ2-2; 7 bases fit TRBD2. The CDR3 has 17 amino acids. V lost 0 bases and J lost 0; bases outside the gene matches: 7. Germline V gene data show CDR1 as DFQATT and CDR2 as SNEGSKA (reference sequence). CDR3 DNA, as far as it was read: TGCAGTGCTAGAGATCTTCTTGCGGGAGCGAACACCGGGGAG. Translated, it gives CSARDLLAGANTGE. The full-length CDR3 reads as CSARDLLAGANTGELFF.

Notes on this clone: The sequenced fragment ends 3 residues before the CDR3 boundary, so the rest is inferred from the germline J gene. The V call is TRBV7-2, the J call TRBJ2-5, with 9 bases identical to TRBD2. In germline, CDR1 is SGHTA, CDR2 FQGNSA. There are 14 residues in the CDR3. The CDR3 DNA, read in part, is TGTGCCAGCAGCTCCTCCGCTAGCGGGGAAACC. It is translated as CASSSSASGET. The whole CDR3 protein is CASSSSASGETQYF.

As for this clone: The CDR3 extends 3 residues past the end of the read, so its final part is completed from the germline J gene. The genes are TRBV7-8 and TRBJ2-3, with 7 nucleotides matching TRBD2. CDR1 is SGHVS and CDR2 is FQNEAQ in the germline V gene. The CDR3 runs 17 residues. The V gene end was trimmed by 1 base and the J gene end by 0 bases; junction bases not matched to a gene: 7. This chain's CDR3 is CASSLDVWEGSTDTQYF. The DNA read from the CDR3 is TGTGCCAGCAGCTTAGATGTGTGGGAGGGGAGCACAGATACG.

On this clone: The read gets to within 3 residues of the CDR3 end, and the germline J gene fills in the rest. The genes are TRBV5-1 and TRBJ1-2; TRBD1 matches at 7 bases. Germline V gives CDR1 SGHRS, CDR2 YFSETQ. CDR3 length: 14 residues. The CDR3 loop reads CASSSPAQGGGYTF. The sequenced part of the CDR3 DNA is TGCGCCAGCAGCTCCCCGGCTCAGGGGGGCGGC.

About this clone itself: The read finishes 3 residues shy of the CDR3 end, and the germline J gene is used to complete it. V is TRBV5-1 and J is TRBJ2-5, with D tentatively TRBD1 (6 bases). This CDR3 comprises 15 residues. Germline CDR1 SGHRS, CDR2 YFSETQ. Trimming left V 5 bases short and J 1 base short, with 15 bases between. CDR3 bases read: TGCGCCAGCAGTACCCAGGGGACAATCCAAGAGACC. This codes for CASSTQGTIQET. The CDR3 in its entirety is CASSTQGTIQETQYF.

With respect to this clone: The CDR3 goes on 3 residues after the read ends, and that part is filled in from the germline J gene. J is TRBJ2-7 and V is TRBV29-1; 8 nucleotides match TRBD1. The CDR3 sequence is 13 residues long. The germline V gene has CDR1 SQVTM and CDR2 ANQGSEA. V shed 4 bases and J 2 bases; nucleotides not matched to a gene: 4. The CDR3 loop is CSVGQGYAYEQYF. Incomplete CDR3 DNA: TGCAGCGTTGGACAGGGGTACGCCTACGAG.

A word on this clone: With the read ending 3 residues before the CDR3 end, the germline J gene is used to fill in that end. The chain links TRBV20-1 to TRBJ2-1, with TRBD2 matching 10 bases. Germline lookup yields CDR1 DFQATT and CDR2 SNEGSKA (reference sequence). The CDR3 has 15 residues. The V segment lost 5 bases and the J segment 2 bases; nucleotides outside the gene matches: 6. CDR3 DNA, as far as it was read: TGCAGTGCTTACAAGCGGGAGGGCCCCTACAATGAG. This gives the protein CSAYKREGPYNE. The whole CDR3 sequence reads CSAYKREGPYNEQFF.